This is a list of T cell receptor beta chains from one sample in a study of blood T cell repertoires in COVID-19. Sequencing was performed with immunoSEQ multiplex PCR; in TCRdb, only in-frame clones are kept and a portion is missing. The sample yields tens of thousands of clones, less than 85% seen once. Sample: peripheral blood. The source of these receptors is a man in his 70s with COVID-19, enrolled during active disease. CDR3s include the opening cysteine and the closing phenylalanine or tryptophan. Fields, in order: J gene, clone size, D gene, V gene, CDR3 DNA, CDR3 protein. The D gene is left open where the match is weak. Size tells how often a clone was seen (once, few, many) or the class of an expanded clone, and some rows leave it out.

>TRBJ2-3|NA|NA|TRBV4-2
TGTGCCAGCAGCCAAGACACGGCAGATACGCAGTATTTT
CASSQDTADTQYF
>TRBJ2-1|once|TRBD1|TRBV10-3
TGTGCCATCAGTCGACAGGGTAATAATGAGCAGTTCTTC
CAISRQGNNEQFF
>TRBJ2-5|NA|TRBD1|TRBV19
TGTGCCAGTAGTCCACCAGGGGGCGCGGGGACCCAGTACTTC
CASSPPGGAGTQYF
>TRBJ1-2|NA|NA|TRBV7-2
TGTGCCAGCAGCTCGTCGTCCGGGTTCTATGGCTACACCTTC
CASSSSSGFYGYTF
>TRBJ2-7|NA|NA|TRBV7-2
TGTGCCAGCAGCCTGGACTTTACCTACGAGCAGTACTTC
CASSLDFTYEQYF
>TRBJ2-1|NA|NA|TRBV7-2
TGTGCCAGCAGGCCCGATGGGACTTTAGACAATGAGCAGTTCTTC
CASRPDGTLDNEQFF
>TRBJ1-2|NA|NA|TRBV18
TGTGCCAGCTCACCAGGAACAGATACGTATGGCTACACCTTC
CASSPGTDTYGYTF
>TRBJ2-3|NA|NA|TRBV15
TGTGCCACCAGCAGAGGAGGAACCACAGATACGCAGTATTTT
CATSRGGTTDTQYF
>TRBJ1-2|once|NA|TRBV5-4
TGTGCCAGCAGCCCGACAGAAAGCTATGGCTACACCTTC
CASSPTESYGYTF
>TRBJ2-7|NA|NA|TRBV6-2/TRBV6-3
TGTGCCAGCAGTTTACTCTCCTACGAGCAGTACTTC
CASSLLSYEQYF
>TRBJ2-3|NA|NA|TRBV9
TGTGCCAGCAGCGTAGCGGGAGCGATTGATACGCAGTATTTT
CASSVAGAIDTQYF
>TRBJ1-1|few|NA|TRBV24-1
TGTGCCACCAGTGATCATAGGGGGATCACTGAAGCTTTCTTT
CATSDHRGITEAFF
>TRBJ2-1|NA|NA|TRBV28
TGTGCCAGCCCAAGGAGCGGGCCCTACAATGAGCAGTTCTTC
CASPRSGPYNEQFF
>TRBJ1-5|NA|TRBD1|TRBV24-1
TGTGCCCCAGACAGGGAAATAAGCAATCAGCCCCAGCATTTT
CAPDREISNQPQHF
>TRBJ2-3|NA|TRBD1|TRBV18
TGTGCCAGCTCACCACCGGGACAGGGCGGCGCTAGCGGCACAGATACGCAGTATTTT
CASSPPGQGGASGTDTQYF
>TRBJ1-6|NA|NA|TRBV11-3
TGTGCCAGCAGCCGCGACGGGGGGAATTCACCCCTCCACTTT
CASSRDGGNSPLHF
>TRBJ1-1|few|TRBD1|TRBV7-8
TGTGCCAGCAGCACCTGGCGGGACAGGATCACTGAAGCTTTCTTT
CASSTWRDRITEAFF
>TRBJ2-7|NA|TRBD1|TRBV7-2
TGTGCCAGCAGCTCCCGACAGGGTACCGAGCAGTACTTC
CASSSRQGTEQYF
>TRBJ2-3|NA|NA|TRBV12-3/TRBV12-4
TGTGCCAGCAGCACGGGGAGAAAAGATACGCAGTATTTT
CASSTGRKDTQYF
>TRBJ2-4|NA|TRBD1|TRBV7-3
TGTGCCAGCAGCTTAACGGACAGGGGGCCCCGGAGCATTCAGTACTTC
CASSLTDRGPRSIQYF
>TRBJ2-1|NA|NA|TRBV6-5
TGTGCCAGCAGACAAACCGCGGGCTACAATGAGCAGTTCTTC
CASRQTAGYNEQFF
>TRBJ2-7|NA|TRBD1|TRBV2
TGTGCCAGCAAGGGACAGGGACTGCCCTACGAGCAGTACTTC
CASKGQGLPYEQYF
>TRBJ2-7|NA|NA|TRBV29-1
TGCAGCGTTTACTCCGGAACAGGGATCTACGAGCAGTACTTC
CSVYSGTGIYEQYF
>TRBJ1-1|NA|NA|TRBV7-3
TGTGCCAGCAGCTTGCTGGCCAGCCGGGATGAAGCTTTCTTT
CASSLLASRDEAFF
>TRBJ2-3|NA|TRBD2|TRBV13
TGTGCCAGCAGCCCCATCACTAGCGGGAGGTCCGCAGATACGCAGTATTTT
CASSPITSGRSADTQYF
>TRBJ2-2|NA|NA|TRBV24-1
TGTGCCACCAGTGCCCCGGACAGAACCGGCCTGTTTTTT
CATSAPDRTGLFF
>TRBJ1-2|NA|TRBD1|TRBV27
TGTGCCAGCAGTCCACGTTCCCGGACAGGGGGCTTGGGTGGCTACACCTTC
CASSPRSRTGGLGGYTF
>TRBJ2-1|NA|TRBD2|TRBV4-2
TGTGCCAGCAGCCAAGATATTGAGAGCGGGAGTGGTTCCTACAATGAGCAGTTCTTC
CASSQDIESGSGSYNEQFF
>TRBJ2-1|NA|TRBD2|TRBV7-3
TGTGCCAGCAGCTCCTCCGTAGCGGGAGAGCAGTTCTTC
CASSSSVAGEQFF
>TRBJ1-2|NA|NA|TRBV7-2
TGTGCCAGCAGCTTGGACCCACTCAGGGGCGGCTACACCTTC
CASSLDPLRGGYTF
>TRBJ2-7|once|NA|TRBV14
TGTGCCAGCAGCCAAGAATTAGGGCAGGGATCCTACGAGCAGTACTTC
CASSQELGQGSYEQYF
>TRBJ2-5|NA|NA|TRBV6-2/TRBV6-3
TGTGCCAGCAGTTGGGGGGGGGCCCAAGAGACCCAGTACTTC
CASSWGGAQETQYF
>TRBJ1-5|NA|NA|TRBV28
TGTGCCAGCAGTGGACAGCCCATCAATCAGCCCCAGCATTTT
CASSGQPINQPQHF
>TRBJ2-1|NA|TRBD2|TRBV7-2
TGTGCCAGCAGCTTATTTCCGGGACTAGCGGGAGACAATGAGCAGTTCTTC
CASSLFPGLAGDNEQFF
>TRBJ2-1|few|TRBD1|TRBV6-5
TGTGCCAGCAGTTCCCTCACAGGGGGTCCCTACAATGAGCAGTTCTTC
CASSSLTGGPYNEQFF
>TRBJ2-3|NA|NA|TRBV5-4
TGTGCCAGCAACTACAGGGCGGGAGAGGCAGATACGCAGTATTTT
CASNYRAGEADTQYF
>TRBJ2-5|few|TRBD2|TRBV28
TGTGCCAGCAGTGAAGCGGGACTAGCGGGAGGAGGGACCCAGTACTTC
CASSEAGLAGGGTQYF
>TRBJ2-7|NA|NA|TRBV6-6
TGTGCCAGCAGTAGTGGAACGGGGTCGTCCGAGCAGTACTTC
CASSSGTGSSEQYF
>TRBJ2-7|once|NA|TRBV6-2/TRBV6-3
TGTGCCAGCAGTTACTCGATTCTAGGCGGCGGGATAAACTACGAGCAGTACTTC
CASSYSILGGGINYEQYF